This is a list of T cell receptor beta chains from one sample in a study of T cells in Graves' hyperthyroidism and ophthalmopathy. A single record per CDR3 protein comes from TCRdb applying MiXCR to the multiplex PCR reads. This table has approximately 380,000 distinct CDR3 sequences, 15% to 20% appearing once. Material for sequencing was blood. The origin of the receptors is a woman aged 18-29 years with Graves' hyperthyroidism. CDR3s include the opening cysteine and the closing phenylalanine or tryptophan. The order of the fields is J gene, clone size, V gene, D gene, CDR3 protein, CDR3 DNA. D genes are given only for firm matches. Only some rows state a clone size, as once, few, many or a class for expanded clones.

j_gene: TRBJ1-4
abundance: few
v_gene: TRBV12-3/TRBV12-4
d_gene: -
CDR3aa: CASRIGLTGEKLFF
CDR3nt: TGTGCCAGCAGGATTGGTCTGACAGGCGAAAAACTGTTTTTT

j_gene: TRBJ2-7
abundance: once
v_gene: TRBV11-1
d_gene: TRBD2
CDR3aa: CASSAAGTSKFYEQYF
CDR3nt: TGTGCCAGCAGCGCAGCCGGGACTAGCAAGTTTTACGAGCAGTACTTC

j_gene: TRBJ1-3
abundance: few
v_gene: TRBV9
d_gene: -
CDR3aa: CASSGGTAYSGNTIYF
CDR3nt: TGTGCCAGCAGCGGGGGGACCGCCTACTCTGGAAACACCATATATTTT

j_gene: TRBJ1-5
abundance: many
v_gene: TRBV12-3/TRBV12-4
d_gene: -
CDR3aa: CASRTSSFSNQPQHF
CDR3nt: TGTGCCAGCAGGACTTCCTCCTTTAGCAATCAGCCCCAGCATTTT

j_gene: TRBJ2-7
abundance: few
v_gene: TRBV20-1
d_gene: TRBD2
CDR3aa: CSAPLMGASGGLTYEQYF
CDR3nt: TGCAGTGCACCCCTAATGGGGGCTAGCGGGGGCCTAACCTACGAGCAGTACTTC

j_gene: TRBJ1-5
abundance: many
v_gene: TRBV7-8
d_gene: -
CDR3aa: CASSFDSLGQPQHF
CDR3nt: TGTGCCAGCAGCTTTGACAGTTTGGGTCAGCCCCAGCATTTT

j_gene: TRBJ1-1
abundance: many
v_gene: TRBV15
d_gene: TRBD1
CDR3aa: CATSRDLYRDRTEAFF
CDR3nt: TGTGCCACCAGCAGAGATCTATATCGGGACAGGACTGAAGCTTTCTTT

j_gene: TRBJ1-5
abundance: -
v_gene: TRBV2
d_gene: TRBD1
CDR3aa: CASSDDRGLVVQPQHF
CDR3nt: TGTGCCAGCAGTGACGACAGGGGGCTGGTGGTGCAGCCCCAGCATTTT

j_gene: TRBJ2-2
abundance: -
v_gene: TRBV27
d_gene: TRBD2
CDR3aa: CACRGGNTGELFF
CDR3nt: TGTGCCTGCCGCGGGGGGAACACCGGGGAGCTGTTTTTT

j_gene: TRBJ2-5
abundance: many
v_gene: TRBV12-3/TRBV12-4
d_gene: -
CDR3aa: CASSFRSLEETQYF
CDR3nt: TGTGCCAGCAGTTTCCGCAGCCTCGAGGAGACCCAGTACTTC

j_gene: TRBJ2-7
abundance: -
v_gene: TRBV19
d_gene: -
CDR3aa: CASSRAPAKFPGEQYF
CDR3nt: TGTGCCAGTAGTAGGGCCCCCGCGAAGTTCCCCGGCGAGCAGTACTTC

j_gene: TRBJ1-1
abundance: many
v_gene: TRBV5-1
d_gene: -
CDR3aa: CASSLGFRDTEAFF
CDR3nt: TGCGCCAGCAGCTTGGGGTTCAGGGACACTGAAGCTTTCTTT

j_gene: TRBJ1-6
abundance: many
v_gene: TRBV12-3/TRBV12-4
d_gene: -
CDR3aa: CASSIGRVHNSPLHF
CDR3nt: TGTGCCAGCAGTATTGGACGGGTACATAATTCACCCCTCCACTTT

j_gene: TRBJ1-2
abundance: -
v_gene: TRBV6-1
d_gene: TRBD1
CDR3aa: CASYLQGSGYTF
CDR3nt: TGTGCCAGTTACCTACAGGGGTCGGGCTACACCTTC

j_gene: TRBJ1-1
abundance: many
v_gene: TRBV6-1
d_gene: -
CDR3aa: CASRIMDRNTEAFF
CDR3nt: TGTGCCAGCAGAATCATGGACAGGAACACTGAAGCTTTCTTT

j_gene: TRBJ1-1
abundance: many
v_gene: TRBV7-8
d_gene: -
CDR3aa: CASSPRRPNTEAFF
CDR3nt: TGTGCCAGCAGCCCCAGGAGGCCGAACACTGAAGCTTTCTTT

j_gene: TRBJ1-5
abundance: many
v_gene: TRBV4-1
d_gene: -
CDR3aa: CASSRIPAGGQPQHF
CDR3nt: TGCGCCAGCAGCCGGATCCCAGCGGGCGGTCAGCCCCAGCATTTT